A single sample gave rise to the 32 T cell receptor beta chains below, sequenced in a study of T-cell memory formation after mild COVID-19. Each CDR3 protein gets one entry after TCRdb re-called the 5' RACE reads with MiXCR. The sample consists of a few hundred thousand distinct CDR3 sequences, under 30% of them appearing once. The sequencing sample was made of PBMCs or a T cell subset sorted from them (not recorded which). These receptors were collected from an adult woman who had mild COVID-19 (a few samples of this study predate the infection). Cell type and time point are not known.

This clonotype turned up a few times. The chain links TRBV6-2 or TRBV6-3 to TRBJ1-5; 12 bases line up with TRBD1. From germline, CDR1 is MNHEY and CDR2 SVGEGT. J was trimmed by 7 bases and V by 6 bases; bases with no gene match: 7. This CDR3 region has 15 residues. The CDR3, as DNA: TGTGCCAGCAGGGGTCCGGGACAGGGGGCACAGCCCCAGCATTTT. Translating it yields CASRGPGQGAQPQHF.

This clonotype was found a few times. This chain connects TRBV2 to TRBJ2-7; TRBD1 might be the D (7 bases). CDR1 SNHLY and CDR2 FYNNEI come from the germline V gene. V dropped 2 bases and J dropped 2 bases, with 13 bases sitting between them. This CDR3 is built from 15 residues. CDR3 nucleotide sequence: TGTGCCAGCAGTGAATTGGAGGGGGCGGCCTACGAGCAGTACTTC. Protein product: CASSELEGAAYEQYF.

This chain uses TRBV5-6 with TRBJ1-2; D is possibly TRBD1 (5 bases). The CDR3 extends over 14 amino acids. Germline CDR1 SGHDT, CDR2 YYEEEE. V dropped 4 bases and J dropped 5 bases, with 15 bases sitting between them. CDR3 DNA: TGTGCCAGCAGCCCCATGGGGGGTGTTTATGGCTACACCTTC. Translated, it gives CASSPMGGVYGYTF. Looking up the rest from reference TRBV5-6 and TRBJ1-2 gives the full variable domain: DAGVTQSPTHLIKTRGQQVTLRCSPKSGHDTVSWYQQALGQGPQFIFQYYEEEERQRGNFPDRFSGHQFPNYSSELNVNALLLGDSALYLCASSPMGGVYGYTFGSGTRLTVV.

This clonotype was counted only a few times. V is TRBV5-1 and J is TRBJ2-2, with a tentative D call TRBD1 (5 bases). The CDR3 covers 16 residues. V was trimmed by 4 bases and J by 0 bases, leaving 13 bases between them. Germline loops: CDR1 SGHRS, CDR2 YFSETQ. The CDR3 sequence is CASSRQGAANTGELFF. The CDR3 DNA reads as TGCGCCAGCAGCCGCCAAGGGGCGGCGAACACCGGGGAGCTGTTTTTT.

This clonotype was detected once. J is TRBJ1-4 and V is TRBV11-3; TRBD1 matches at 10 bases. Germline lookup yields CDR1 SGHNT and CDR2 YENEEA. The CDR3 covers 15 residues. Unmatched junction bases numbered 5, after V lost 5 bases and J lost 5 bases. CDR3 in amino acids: CASSPGTGENEKLFF. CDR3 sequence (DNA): TGTGCCAGCAGCCCCGGGACAGGGGAAAATGAAAAACTGTTTTTT.

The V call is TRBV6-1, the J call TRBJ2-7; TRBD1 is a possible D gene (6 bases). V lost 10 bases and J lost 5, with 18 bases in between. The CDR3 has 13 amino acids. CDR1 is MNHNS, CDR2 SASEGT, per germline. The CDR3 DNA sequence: TGTGCCATCACCTACCAGCCAGGGGACGAGCAGTACTTC. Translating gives CAITYQPGDEQYF.

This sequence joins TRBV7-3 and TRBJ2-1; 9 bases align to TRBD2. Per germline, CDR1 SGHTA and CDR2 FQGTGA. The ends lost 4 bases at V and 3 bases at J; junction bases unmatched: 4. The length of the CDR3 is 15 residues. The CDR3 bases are TGTGCCAGCAGCTCACTTAGCGGGGGCTACAATGAGCAGTTCTTC. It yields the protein CASSSLSGGYNEQFF. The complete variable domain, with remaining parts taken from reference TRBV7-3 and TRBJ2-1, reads GAGVSQTPSNKVTEKGKYVELRCDPISGHTALYWYRQSLGQGPEFLIYFQGTGAADDSGLPNDRFFAVRPEGSVSTLKIQRTERGDSAVYLCASSSLSGGYNEQFFGPGTRLTVL.

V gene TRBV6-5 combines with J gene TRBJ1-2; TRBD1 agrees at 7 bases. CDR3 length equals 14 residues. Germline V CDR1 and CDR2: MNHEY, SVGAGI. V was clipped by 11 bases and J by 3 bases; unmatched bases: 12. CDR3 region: CAASNRGFHYGYTF. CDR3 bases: TGTGCCGCATCGAACAGGGGATTTCACTATGGCTACACCTTC.

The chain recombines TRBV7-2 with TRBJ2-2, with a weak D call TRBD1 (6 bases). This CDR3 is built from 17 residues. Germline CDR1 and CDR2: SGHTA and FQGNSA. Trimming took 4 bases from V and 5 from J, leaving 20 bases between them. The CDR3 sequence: CASSSYPLQGMTGELFF. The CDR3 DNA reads TGTGCCAGCAGCTCCTACCCTTTGCAGGGGATGACCGGGGAGCTGTTTTTT.

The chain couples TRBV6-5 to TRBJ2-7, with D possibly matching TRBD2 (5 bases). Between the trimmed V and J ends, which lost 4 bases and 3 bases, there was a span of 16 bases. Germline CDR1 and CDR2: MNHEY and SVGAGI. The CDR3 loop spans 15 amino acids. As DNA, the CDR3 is TGTGCCAGCAGTTTGGGGAGTGCTAGAAGCTACGAGCAGTACTTC. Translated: CASSLGSARSYEQYF.

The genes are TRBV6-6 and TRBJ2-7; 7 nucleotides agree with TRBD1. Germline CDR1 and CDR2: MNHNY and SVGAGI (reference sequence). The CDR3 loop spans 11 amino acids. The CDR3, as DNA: TGTGGCACAGGGGCAGCCTACGAGCAGTACTTC. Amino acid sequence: CGTGAAYEQYF.

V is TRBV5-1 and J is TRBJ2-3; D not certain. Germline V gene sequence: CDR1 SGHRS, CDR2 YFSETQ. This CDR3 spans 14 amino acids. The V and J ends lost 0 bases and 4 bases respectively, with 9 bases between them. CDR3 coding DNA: TGCGCCAGCAGCTTGGCGCCGGCGCCAGATACGCAGTATTTT. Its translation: CASSLAPAPDTQYF.

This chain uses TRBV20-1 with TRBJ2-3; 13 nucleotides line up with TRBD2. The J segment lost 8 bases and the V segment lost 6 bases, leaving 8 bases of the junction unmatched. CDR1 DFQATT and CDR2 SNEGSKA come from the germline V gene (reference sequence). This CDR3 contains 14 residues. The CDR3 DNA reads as TGCAGTGCCCTACTAGCGGGAGGGCCGGGTACGCAGTATTTT. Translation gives CSALLAGGPGTQYF.

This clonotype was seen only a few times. CDR3 amino acids: CASSLERGVAKNIQYF. The CDR3 DNA reads as TGTGCCAGCAGCTTGGAAAGGGGGGTAGCCAAAAACATTCAGTACTTC. The chain links TRBV7-9 to TRBJ2-4; D may be TRBD1 or TRBD2 (6 bases each). Germline V gives CDR1 SEHNR, CDR2 FQNEAQ (reference sequence). This CDR3 comprises 16 residues. V was cut by 3 bases and J by 0 bases, with 12 bases left in between.

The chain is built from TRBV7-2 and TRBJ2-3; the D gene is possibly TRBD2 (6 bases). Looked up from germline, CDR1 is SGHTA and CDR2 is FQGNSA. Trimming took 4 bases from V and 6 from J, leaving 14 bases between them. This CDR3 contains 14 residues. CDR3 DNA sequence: TGTGCCAGCAGCTCGGACTACCCTAGGGATACGCAGTATTTT. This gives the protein CASSSDYPRDTQYF.

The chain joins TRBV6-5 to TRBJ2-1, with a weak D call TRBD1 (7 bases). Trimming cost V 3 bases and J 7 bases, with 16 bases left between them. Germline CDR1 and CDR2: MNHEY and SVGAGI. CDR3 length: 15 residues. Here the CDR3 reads CASSYGRGTSNEQFF. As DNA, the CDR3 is TGTGCCAGCAGTTATGGCAGGGGGACTTCGAATGAGCAGTTCTTC.

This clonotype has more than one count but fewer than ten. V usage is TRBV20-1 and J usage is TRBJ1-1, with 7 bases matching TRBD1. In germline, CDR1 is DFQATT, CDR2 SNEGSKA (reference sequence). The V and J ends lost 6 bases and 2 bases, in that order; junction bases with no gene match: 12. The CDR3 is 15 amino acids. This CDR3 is CSAMQGEGANTEAFF. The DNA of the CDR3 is TGCAGTGCGATGCAGGGTGAGGGGGCCAACACTGAAGCTTTCTTT.

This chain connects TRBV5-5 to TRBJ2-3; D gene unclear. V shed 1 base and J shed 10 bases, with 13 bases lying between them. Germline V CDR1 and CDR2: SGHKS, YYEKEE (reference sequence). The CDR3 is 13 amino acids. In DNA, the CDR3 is TGTGCCAGCAGCTTGCCACAGCTTAAATCGCAGTATTTT. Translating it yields CASSLPQLKSQYF.

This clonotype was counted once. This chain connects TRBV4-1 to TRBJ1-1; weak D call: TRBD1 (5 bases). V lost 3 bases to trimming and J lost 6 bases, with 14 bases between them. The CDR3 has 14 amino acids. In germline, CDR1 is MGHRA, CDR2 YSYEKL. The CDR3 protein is CASSQAGIAAEAFF. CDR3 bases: TGCGCCAGCAGCCAGGCAGGGATCGCGGCTGAAGCTTTCTTT.

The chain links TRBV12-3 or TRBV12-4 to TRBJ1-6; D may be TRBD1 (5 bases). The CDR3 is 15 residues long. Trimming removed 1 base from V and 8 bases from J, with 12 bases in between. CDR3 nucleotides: TGTGCCAGCAGTTTAGACAGGCTCGTCCATTCACCCCTCCACTTT. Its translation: CASSLDRLVHSPLHF.

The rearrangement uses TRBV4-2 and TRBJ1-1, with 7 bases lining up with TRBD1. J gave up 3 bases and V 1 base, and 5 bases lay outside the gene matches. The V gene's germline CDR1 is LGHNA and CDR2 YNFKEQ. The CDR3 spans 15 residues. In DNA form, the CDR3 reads TGTGCCAGCAGCCAAGGGGTAGGGACAGACACTGAAGCTTTCTTT. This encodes CASSQGVGTDTEAFF.

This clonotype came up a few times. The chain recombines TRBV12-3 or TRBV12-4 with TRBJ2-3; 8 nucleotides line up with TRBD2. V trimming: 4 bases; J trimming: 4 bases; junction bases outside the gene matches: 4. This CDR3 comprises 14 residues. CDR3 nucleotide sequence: TGTGCCAGCAGTTACAGCGGGAGTGCAGATACGCAGTATTTT. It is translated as CASSYSGSADTQYF.

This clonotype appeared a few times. The CDR3 reads CASSLGTGGRTDTQYF. The CDR3 DNA sequence: TGTGCCAGCAGTCTCGGGACAGGGGGCCGAACAGATACGCAGTATTTT. The chain joins TRBV6-5 to TRBJ2-3; 12 bases line up with TRBD1. The length of the CDR3 is 16 residues. Trimming cost V 5 bases and J 3 bases; bases outside gene matches: 6. Germline V gene data show CDR1 as MNHEY and CDR2 as SVGAGI.

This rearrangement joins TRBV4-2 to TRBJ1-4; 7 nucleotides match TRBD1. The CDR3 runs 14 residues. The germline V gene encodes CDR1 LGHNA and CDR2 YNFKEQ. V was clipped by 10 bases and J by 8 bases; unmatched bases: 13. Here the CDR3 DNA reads TGTGCCATCACCTTGACAGGGATTCGGGAAAAACTGTTTTTT. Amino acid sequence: CAITLTGIREKLFF.

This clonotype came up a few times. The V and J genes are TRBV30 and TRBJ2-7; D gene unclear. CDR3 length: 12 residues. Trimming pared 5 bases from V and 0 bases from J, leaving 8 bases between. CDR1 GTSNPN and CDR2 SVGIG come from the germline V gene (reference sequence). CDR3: CAWQFGSYEQYF. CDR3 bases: TGTGCCTGGCAGTTTGGCTCCTACGAGCAGTACTTC.

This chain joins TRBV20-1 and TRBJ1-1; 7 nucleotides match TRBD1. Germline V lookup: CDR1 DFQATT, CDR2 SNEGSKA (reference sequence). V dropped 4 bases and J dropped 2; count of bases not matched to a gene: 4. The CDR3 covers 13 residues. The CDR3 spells CSANRGSNTEAFF. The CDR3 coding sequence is TGCAGTGCTAACAGGGGCAGTAACACTGAAGCTTTCTTT.

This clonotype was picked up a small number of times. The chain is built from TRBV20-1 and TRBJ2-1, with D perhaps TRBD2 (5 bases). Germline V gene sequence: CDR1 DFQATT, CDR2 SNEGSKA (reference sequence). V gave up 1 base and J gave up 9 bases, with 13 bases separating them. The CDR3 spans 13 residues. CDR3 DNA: TGCAGTGCTAGAGCGATTAGCGTCGGTGAGCAGTTCTTC. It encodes CSARAISVGEQFF.

The DNA of the CDR3 is TGTGCCAGTATTAGCGAAGCCTACGAGCAGTACTTC. Translation: CASISEAYEQYF. This chain links TRBV19 with TRBJ2-7; possible D gene TRBD2, 5 bases. Germline lookup yields CDR1 LNHDA and CDR2 SQIVND (reference sequence). V lost 7 bases, J lost 2 bases, and 9 bases lay in between. The CDR3 is 12 amino acids. Looking up the rest from reference TRBV19 and TRBJ2-7 gives the full variable domain: DGGITQSPKYLFRKEGQNVTLSCEQNLNHDAMYWYRQDPGQGLRLIYYSQIVNDFQKGDIAEGYSVSREKKESFPLTVTSAQKNPTAFYLCASISEAYEQYFGPGTRLTVT.

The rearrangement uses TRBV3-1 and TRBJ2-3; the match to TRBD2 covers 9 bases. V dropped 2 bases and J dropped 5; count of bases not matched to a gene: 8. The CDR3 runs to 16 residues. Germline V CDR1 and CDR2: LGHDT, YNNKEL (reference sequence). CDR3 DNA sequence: TGTGCCAGCAGCCAATACGGCGGGGGGGCCCTAGATACGCAGTATTTT. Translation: CASSQYGGGALDTQYF.

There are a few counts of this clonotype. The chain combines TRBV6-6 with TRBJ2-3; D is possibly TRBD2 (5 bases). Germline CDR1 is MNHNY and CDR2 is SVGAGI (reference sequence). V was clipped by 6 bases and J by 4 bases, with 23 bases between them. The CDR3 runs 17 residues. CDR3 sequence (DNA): TGTGCCAGCAGCTCCCGGGGAGTAGCTGAGAAACCAGATACGCAGTATTTT. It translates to CASSSRGVAEKPDTQYF.

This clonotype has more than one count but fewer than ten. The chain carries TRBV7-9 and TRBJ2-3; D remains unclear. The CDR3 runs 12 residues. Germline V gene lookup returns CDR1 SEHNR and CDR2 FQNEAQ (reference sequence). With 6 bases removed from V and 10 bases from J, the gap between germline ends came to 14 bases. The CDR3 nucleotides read TGTGCCAGCAGTTCGGACGGATTAGCGCAGTATTTT. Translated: CASSSDGLAQYF.

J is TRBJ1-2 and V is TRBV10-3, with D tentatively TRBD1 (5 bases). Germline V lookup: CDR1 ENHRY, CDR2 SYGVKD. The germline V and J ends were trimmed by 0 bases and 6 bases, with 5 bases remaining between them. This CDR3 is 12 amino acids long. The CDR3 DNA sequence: TGTGCCATCAGTGAGTCCAGGGATGGCTACACCTTC. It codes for CAISESRDGYTF.